Given below is one T cell receptor beta chain in context. The antigen is unknown. The data were obtained in a study of T cell responses to AZD1222 COVID-19 vaccine. The CDR3 has 12 residues. Per germline, CDR1 ENHRY and CDR2 SYGVKD. Between the trimmed V and J ends, which lost 7 bases and 4 bases, there was a span of 10 bases. Profiled with immunoSEQ multiplex PCR; TCRdb holds only in-frame clones, not every one. The repertoire consists of approximately 60,000 clones, with less than 90% occurring once and the leading ten covering less than 8.5%. The study pooled second doses at about 4 or about 12 weeks. Study outcomes and limitations: The donors showed a predominance of white British ancestry and of females, with possible underestimation of clonal diversity.

The chain is built from TRBV10-3 and TRBJ1-1; unclear D gene. The receptor was derived from an adult who received the AZD1222 COVID-19 vaccine. This material consisted of peripheral blood, taken 28 days after the second AZD1222 dose. The CDR3 sequence is CAITSEGTEAFF. The CDR3 DNA follows: TGTGCCATCACCTCGGAGGGCACTGAAGCTTTCTTT.